The 14 T cell receptor beta chains below come from one sample, sequenced in a study of blood T cell repertoires in COVID-19. Sequencing was performed with immunoSEQ multiplex PCR; in TCRdb, only in-frame clones are kept and a portion is missing. The sample has about 340,000 clones, around 83% seen once; the top ten hold around 3%. The material sequenced was peripheral blood. The receptors come from a man aged 25 to 45 with active or convalescent COVID-19.

This clone was seen a few times. Possible read error: a much larger clone is one base away. This chain uses TRBV6-2 or TRBV6-3 with TRBJ2-2; no clear D. The CDR3 is made up of 12 amino acids. The V and J ends lost 4 bases and 2 bases respectively, with 2 bases between them. Germline V CDR1 and CDR2: MNHEY, SVGEGT. CDR3 sequence reads: CASSSNTGELFF. The CDR3 coding sequence is TGTGCCAGCAGTTCTAACACCGGGGAGCTGTTTTTT.

For this clone: Other DNA variants within this sample encode the same CDR3. The chain joins TRBV11-1 to TRBJ2-7; D gene ambiguous. Looked up from germline, CDR1 is SGHAT and CDR2 is FQDESV (reference sequence). This CDR3 spans 13 amino acids. V was cut by 2 bases and J by 4 bases, with 9 bases left in between. The CDR3 sequence: CASSLSSQYEQYF. The CDR3 region has the DNA TGTGCCAGCAGCTTAAGTTCACAATACGAGCAGTACTTC.

V gene TRBV11-1 combines with J gene TRBJ1-2; possible D gene TRBD1, 5 bases. This CDR3 has 13 amino acids. V lost 5 bases and J lost 6, with 13 bases in between. Germline V lookup: CDR1 SGHAT, CDR2 FQDESV (reference sequence). CDR3 coding DNA: TGTGCCAGCAGCCCGATACAGACAGATGGCTACACCTTC. Protein sequence: CASSPIQTDGYTF. Full variable domain (outside the CDR3, taken from reference TRBV11-1 and TRBJ1-2): EAEVAQSPRYKITEKSQAVAFWCDPISGHATLYWYRQILGQGPELLVQFQDESVVDDSQLPKDRFSAERLKGVDSTLKIQPAELGDSAMYLCASSPIQTDGYTFGSGTRLTVV.

Points on this clone: The identical CDR3 is also encoded by other nucleotide sequences in the sample. The chain employs TRBV7-3 and TRBJ2-3; TRBD2 agrees at 7 bases. The trim removed 4 bases at V and 1 base at J, leaving 2 bases unmatched. Germline CDR1 is SGHTA and CDR2 is FQGTGA. The CDR3 covers 14 residues. Here the CDR3 DNA reads TGTGCCAGCAGCTCTAGCGGAGGCACAGATACGCAGTATTTT. Protein product: CASSSSGGTDTQYF.

This chain joins TRBV29-1 and TRBJ2-4, with D perhaps TRBD1 (6 bases). Germline loops: CDR1 SQVTM, CDR2 ANQGSEA. V lost 3 bases, J lost 0 bases, and 12 bases lay in between. CDR3 length equals 15 residues. CDR3 nucleotides: TGCAGCGTTGAGGGGGCTGACGAAGCCAAAAACATTCAGTACTTC. As protein: CSVEGADEAKNIQYF.

The rearrangement uses TRBV6-1 and TRBJ1-1; TRBD1 matches 10 bases. CDR1 is MNHNS and CDR2 is SASEGT in the germline V gene. This CDR3 has 14 amino acids. With V trimmed by 3 bases and J by 5 bases, 3 bases remained unmatched. The CDR3 spells CASSEGQGRTEAFF. CDR3 nucleotide sequence: TGTGCCAGCAGTGAGGGACAGGGGAGGACTGAAGCTTTCTTT.

The genes are TRBV13 and TRBJ2-7, with D perhaps TRBD1 (6 bases). Trimming shortened V by 2 bases and J by 4 bases, and 12 bases separated the two germline ends. The length of the CDR3 is 14 residues. Per the germline V gene, CDR1 is PRHDT and CDR2 is FYEKMQ (reference sequence). CDR3 in amino acids: CASSLSGTRYEQYF. The CDR3 nucleotides are TGTGCCAGCAGCTTATCGGGGACACGGTACGAGCAGTACTTC. The whole variable domain, filled in from reference TRBV13 and TRBJ2-7, reads AAGVIQSPRHLIKEKRETATLKCYPIPRHDTVYWYQQGPGQDPQFLISFYEKMQSDKGSIPDRFSAQQFSDYHSELNMSSLELGDSALYFCASSLSGTRYEQYFGPGTRLTVT.

The DNA for the CDR3 is TGTGCCAGCAGCTTAGCTGGTACAGGGGCCACTGAAGCTTTCTTT. This encodes CASSLAGTGATEAFF. V usage is TRBV7-8 and J usage is TRBJ1-1; 7 bases align to TRBD1. V was pared by 0 bases and J by 4 bases, with 5 bases of the junction left unmatched. This CDR3 spans 15 amino acids. Germline-derived CDR1 and CDR2 are SGHVS and FQNEAQ.

J is TRBJ1-4 and V is TRBV9; tentative D call: TRBD1 (5 bases). V lost 3 bases and J lost 1, with 7 bases in between. The CDR3 has 14 residues. Germline V CDR1 and CDR2: SGDLS, YYNGEE. CDR3 sequence: CASSATVTNEKLFF. CDR3 in DNA: TGTGCCAGCAGCGCGACAGTAACTAATGAAAAACTGTTTTTT.

This clone was seen a single time. The chain uses TRBV18 and TRBJ2-7; 8 bases are a match to TRBD1. This CDR3 is built from 10 residues. The germline gives CDR1 KGHSH, CDR2 LQKENI. CDR3 nucleotides: TGTGCTACAGGGGGAAACGAGCAGTACTTC. It encodes CATGGNEQYF.

The V gene is TRBV7-3, the J gene TRBJ2-5; 7 bases align to TRBD2. The CDR3 length is 14 residues. Germline lookup yields CDR1 SGHTA and CDR2 FQGTGA. V lost 5 bases, J lost 7 bases, and 10 bases stayed unmatched. CDR3 DNA sequence: TGTGCCAGCAGCCTAGCGGCGGGGCCAGGGACCCAGTACTTC. Translating gives CASSLAAGPGTQYF.

The chain combines TRBV2 with TRBJ2-5; no reliable D call. Germline CDR1 reads SNHLY; CDR2 reads FYNNEI. Trimming took off 2 bases at V and 9 bases at J, with 7 bases between the two ends. This CDR3 comprises 11 residues. The CDR3 here is CASSEHRAQYF. CDR3 coding DNA: TGTGCCAGCAGTGAACACCGCGCCCAGTACTTC.

This chain links TRBV7-2 with TRBJ1-2; 7 nucleotides agree with TRBD1. Germline V lookup: CDR1 SGHTA, CDR2 FQGNSA. Trimming cost V 5 bases and J 1 base; bases outside gene matches: 7. The CDR3 is 15 amino acids. CDR3 nucleotide sequence: TGTGCCAGCAGCCCGGGACAGCATTATAACTATGGCTACACCTTC. Protein sequence: CASSPGQHYNYGYTF.

The V and J genes are TRBV24-1 and TRBJ2-1; TRBD2 matches 8 bases. Germline V gene lookup returns CDR1 KGHDR and CDR2 SFDVKD. The CDR3 loop spans 13 amino acids. V trimming: 10 bases; J trimming: 7 bases; junction bases outside the gene matches: 8. CDR3 DNA sequence: TGTGCCACTGCCGGGAGGGCCGGGAATGAGCAGTTCTTC. This sequence encodes CATAGRAGNEQFF.